One sample yielded the 2 T cell receptor beta chains listed below, sequenced in a study of cytomegalovirus exposure and HLA in healthy donors. Both 60 Vbeta primers and 13 Jbeta primers went into the PCR. Produced via immunoSEQ multiplex PCR; TCRdb's table is partial and in-frame only. Here the sample spans fewer than 250,000 clones, more than 75% being singletons. The material sequenced was PBMCs. These receptors originate from a male donor in good health and CMV-seronegative.

The chain employs TRBV5-4 and TRBJ1-6; 7 positions match TRBD1. Trimming took 5 bases from V and 5 from J; bases not matched to a gene: 7. Germline values: CDR1 SGHNT, CDR2 YYREEE (reference sequence). CDR3 length: 15 amino acids. The CDR3 coding sequence is TGTGCCAGCAGAGCGCAGGGGGTCAATAATTCACCCCTCCACTTT. This gives the protein CASRAQGVNNSPLHF.

V gene TRBV30 combines with J gene TRBJ2-7; 10 bases agree with TRBD2. Germline V CDR1 and CDR2: GTSNPN, SVGIG (reference sequence). After removal of 4 bases from V and 0 bases from J, the junction contained 0 bases not matched to a gene. The CDR3 runs to 13 residues. DNA for the CDR3: TGTGCCTGGACTAGCGGGAGCTCCTACGAGCAGTACTTC. As protein: CAWTSGSSYEQYF.